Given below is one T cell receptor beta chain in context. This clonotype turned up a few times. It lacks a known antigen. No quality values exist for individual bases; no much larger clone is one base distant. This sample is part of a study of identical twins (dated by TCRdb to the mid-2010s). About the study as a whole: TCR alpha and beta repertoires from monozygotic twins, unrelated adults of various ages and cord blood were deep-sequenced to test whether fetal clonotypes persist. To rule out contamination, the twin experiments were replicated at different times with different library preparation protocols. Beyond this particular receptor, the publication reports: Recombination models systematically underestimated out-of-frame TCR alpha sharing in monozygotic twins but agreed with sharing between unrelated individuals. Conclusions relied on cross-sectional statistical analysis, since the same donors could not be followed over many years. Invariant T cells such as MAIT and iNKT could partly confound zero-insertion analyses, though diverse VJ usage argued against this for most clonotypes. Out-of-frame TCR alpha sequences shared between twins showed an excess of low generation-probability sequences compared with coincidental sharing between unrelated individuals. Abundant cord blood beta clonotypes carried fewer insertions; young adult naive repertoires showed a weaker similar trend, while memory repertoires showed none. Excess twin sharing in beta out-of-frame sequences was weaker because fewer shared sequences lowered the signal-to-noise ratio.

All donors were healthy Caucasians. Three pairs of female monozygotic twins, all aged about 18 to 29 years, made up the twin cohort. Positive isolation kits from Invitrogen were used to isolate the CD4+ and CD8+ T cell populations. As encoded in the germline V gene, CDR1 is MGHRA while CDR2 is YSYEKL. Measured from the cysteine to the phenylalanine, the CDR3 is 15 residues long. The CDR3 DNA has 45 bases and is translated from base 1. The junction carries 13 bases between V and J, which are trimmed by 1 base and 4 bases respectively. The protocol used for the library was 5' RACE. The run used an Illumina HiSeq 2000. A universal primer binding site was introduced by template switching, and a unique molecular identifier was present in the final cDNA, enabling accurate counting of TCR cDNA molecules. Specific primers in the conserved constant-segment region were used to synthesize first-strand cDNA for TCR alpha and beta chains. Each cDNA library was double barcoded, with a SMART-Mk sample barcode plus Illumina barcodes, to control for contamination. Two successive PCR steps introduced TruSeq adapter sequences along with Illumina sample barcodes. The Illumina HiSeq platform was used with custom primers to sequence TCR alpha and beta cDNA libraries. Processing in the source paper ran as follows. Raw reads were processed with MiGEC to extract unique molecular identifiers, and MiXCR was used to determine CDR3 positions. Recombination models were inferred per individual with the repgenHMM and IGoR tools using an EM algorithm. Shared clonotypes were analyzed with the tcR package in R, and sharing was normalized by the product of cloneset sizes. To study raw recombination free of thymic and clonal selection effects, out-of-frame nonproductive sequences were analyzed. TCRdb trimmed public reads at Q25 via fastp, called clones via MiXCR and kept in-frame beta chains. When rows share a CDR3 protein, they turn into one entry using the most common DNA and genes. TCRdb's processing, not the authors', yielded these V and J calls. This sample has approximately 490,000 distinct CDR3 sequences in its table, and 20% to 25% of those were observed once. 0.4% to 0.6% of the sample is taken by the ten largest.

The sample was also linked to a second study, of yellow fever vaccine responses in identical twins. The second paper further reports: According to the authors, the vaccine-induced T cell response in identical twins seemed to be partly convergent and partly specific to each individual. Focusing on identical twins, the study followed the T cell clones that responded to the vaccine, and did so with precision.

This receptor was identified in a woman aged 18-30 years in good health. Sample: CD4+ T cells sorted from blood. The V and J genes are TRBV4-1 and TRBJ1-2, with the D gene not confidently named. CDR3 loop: CASSQVDNLGYGYTF. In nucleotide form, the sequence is TGCGCCAGCAGCCAAGTTGACAACCTTGGCTATGGCTACACCTTC.